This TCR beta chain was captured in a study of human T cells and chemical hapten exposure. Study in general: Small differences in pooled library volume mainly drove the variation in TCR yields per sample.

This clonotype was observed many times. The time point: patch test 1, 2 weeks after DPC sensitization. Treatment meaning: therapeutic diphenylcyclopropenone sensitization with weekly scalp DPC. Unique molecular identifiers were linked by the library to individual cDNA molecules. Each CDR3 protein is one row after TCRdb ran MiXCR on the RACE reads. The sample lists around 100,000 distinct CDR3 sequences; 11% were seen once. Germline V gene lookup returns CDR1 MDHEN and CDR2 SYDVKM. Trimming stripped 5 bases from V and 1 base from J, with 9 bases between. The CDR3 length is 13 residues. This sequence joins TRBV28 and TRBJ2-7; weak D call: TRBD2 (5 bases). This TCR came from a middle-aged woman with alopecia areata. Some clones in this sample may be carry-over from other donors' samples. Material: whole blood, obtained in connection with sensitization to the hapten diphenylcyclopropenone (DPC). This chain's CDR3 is CASSPRGSYEQYF. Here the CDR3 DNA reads TGTGCCAGCAGTCCCCGGGGATCCTACGAGCAGTACTTC. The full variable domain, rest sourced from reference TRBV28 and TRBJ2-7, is DVKVTQSSRYLVKRTGEKVFLECVQDMDHENMFWYRQDPGLGLRLIYFSYDVKMKEKGDIPEGYSVSREKKERFSLILESASTNQTSMYLCASSPRGSYEQYFGPGTRLTVT.